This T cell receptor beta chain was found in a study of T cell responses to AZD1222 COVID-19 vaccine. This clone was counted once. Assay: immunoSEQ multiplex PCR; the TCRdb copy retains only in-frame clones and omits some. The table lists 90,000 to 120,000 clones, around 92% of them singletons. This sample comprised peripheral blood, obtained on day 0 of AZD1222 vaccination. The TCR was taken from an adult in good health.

CDR3 region: CASSLVDPQDSGANVLTF. CDR3 coding DNA: TGTGCCAGCAGTTTAGTCGACCCCCAGGACTCTGGGGCCAACGTCCTGACTTTC. The rearrangement uses TRBV27 and TRBJ2-6; D ambiguous. Germline V lookup: CDR1 MNHEY, CDR2 SMNVEV (reference sequence). This CDR3 comprises 18 residues. The ends were cut back, 2 bases at V and 0 bases at J, with 14 bases in the middle.